These 15 T cell receptor beta chains share one sample of origin, sequenced in a study of Tregs in tolerant kidney transplant recipients (dated by TCRdb to about 2019). Library method: the immunoSEQ multiplex PCR assay. Imported from immuneACCESS, the table was reduced by TCRdb to in-frame sequences with V and J called. These copies leave out some clones; in studies compared against another copy, an unresolved V gene accounts for under half, and the cause of the remainder is not known. The sample table contains 98,000 or so clones; only one count was recorded for almost 90% of them. Jointly, the top ten make up approximately 0.3% of the sample. The sample's time point label is to be understood as: blood sample drawn before combined kidney and bone marrow transplant. Specimen: CD4+ T cells from blood, collected before the transplant. All receptors derive from a human donor who received a combined kidney and bone marrow transplant.

The chain joins TRBV19 to TRBJ2-1; D possibly corresponds to TRBD2 (6 bases). The germline V gene has CDR1 LNHDA and CDR2 SQIVND (reference sequence). The CDR3 is 14 residues long. Trimming cost V 5 bases and J 7 bases, with 15 bases left between them. CDR3: CASSVPGLLNEQFF. The CDR3 DNA reads TGTGCCAGTAGTGTCCCGGGACTCCTTAATGAGCAGTTCTTC.

The genes are TRBV7-8 and TRBJ2-2, with TRBD2 matching 15 bases. V was pared by 5 bases and J by 5 bases, with 9 bases of the junction left unmatched. This CDR3 comprises 18 residues. Germline V gene lookup returns CDR1 SGHVS and CDR2 FQNEAQ. As DNA, the CDR3 is TGTGCCAGCAGCAAGACCGGGACTAGCGGGAGGAGAACCGGGGAGCTGTTTTTT. Translated: CASSKTGTSGRRTGELFF.

This rearrangement joins TRBV20-1 to TRBJ1-1; no clear D. The V gene's germline CDR1 is DFQATT and CDR2 SNEGSKA (reference sequence). V dropped 1 base and J dropped 5 bases, with 5 bases sitting between them. The CDR3 loop spans 11 amino acids. CDR3 sequence (DNA): TGCAGTGCTAGAGCGGGGACTGAAGCTTTCTTT. Protein product: CSARAGTEAFF.

CDR3: CASRGGAQNEQYF. Here the CDR3 DNA reads TGTGCCAGCAGAGGGGGGGCGCAAAACGAGCAGTACTTC. The chain carries TRBV11-3 and TRBJ2-7, with a weak D call TRBD2 (7 bases). Germline-derived CDR1 and CDR2 are SGHNT and YENEEA. This CDR3 is 13 amino acids long. V was trimmed by 6 bases and J by 5 bases, leaving 14 bases between them.

The genes are TRBV5-1 and TRBJ2-2, with 15 bases fitting TRBD2. Germline V gene sequence: CDR1 SGHRS, CDR2 YFSETQ. V lost 3 bases, J lost 5 bases, and 5 bases stayed unmatched. The CDR3 extends over 17 amino acids. The CDR3 loop is CASSSGLAGGLTGELFF. The CDR3 coding sequence is TGCGCCAGCAGCTCTGGACTAGCGGGAGGGTTAACCGGGGAGCTGTTTTTT.

This rearrangement joins TRBV19 to TRBJ2-3, with TRBD2 as a possible D gene (6 bases). The V and J ends lost 3 bases and 0 bases respectively, with 10 bases between them. Germline V lookup: CDR1 LNHDA, CDR2 SQIVND (reference sequence). There are 15 residues in the CDR3. In DNA, the CDR3 is TGTGCCAGTAGTATTGGGGGGACTAGCACAGATACGCAGTATTTT. Protein sequence: CASSIGGTSTDTQYF.

The rearrangement uses TRBV13 and TRBJ2-6; D is possibly TRBD1 (6 bases). Germline CDR1 and CDR2: PRHDT and FYEKMQ (reference sequence). Trimming pared 1 base from V and 0 bases from J, leaving 13 bases between. This CDR3 has 18 residues. DNA of the CDR3: TGTGCCAGCAGCTTAGTCTGGGGGCAAATCTCTGGGGCCAACGTCCTGACTTTC. This translates into CASSLVWGQISGANVLTF.

This clone was seen just once. The rearrangement uses TRBV28 and TRBJ2-7, with 11 bases fitting TRBD2. Looked up from germline, CDR1 is MDHEN and CDR2 is SYDVKM. With V trimmed by 6 bases and J by 7 bases, 11 bases remained unmatched. The CDR3 runs 15 residues. The CDR3 here is CASSTRTSGWGEQYF. The CDR3 DNA follows: TGTGCCAGCAGCACTCGGACTAGCGGGTGGGGGGAGCAGTACTTC.

The V gene is TRBV18, the J gene TRBJ2-7; 7 nucleotides align to TRBD1. Germline CDR1 and CDR2: KGHSH and LQKENI. The length of the CDR3 is 16 residues. V shed 1 base, J shed 2 bases, and the junction held 8 bases outside the gene matches. The CDR3 here is CASSPRDSDDTYEQYF. For the CDR3, the DNA is TGTGCCAGCTCACCACGGGACAGCGATGACACCTACGAGCAGTACTTC.

The chain links TRBV15 to TRBJ1-5; TRBD1 matches 11 bases. In germline, CDR1 is LNHNV, CDR2 YYDKDF (reference sequence). This CDR3 contains 18 residues. The ends lost 0 bases at V and 5 bases at J; junction bases unmatched: 9. CDR3 residues: CATSRDLWTGGFDQPQHF. The CDR3 DNA reads TGTGCCACCAGCAGAGATCTTTGGACAGGGGGCTTCGATCAGCCCCAGCATTTT.

The chain uses TRBV29-1 and TRBJ2-5; the match to TRBD2 covers 9 bases. This CDR3 is built from 12 residues. The V gene end was trimmed by 7 bases and the J gene end by 7 bases; junction bases not matched to a gene: 7. The germline V gene has CDR1 SQVTM and CDR2 ANQGSEA. As DNA, the CDR3 is TGCAGCGCAGCCCCAGCGGGAGGGACCCAGTACTTC. Translating it yields CSAAPAGGTQYF.

V gene TRBV14 combines with J gene TRBJ2-5; D call uncertain. The CDR3 loop spans 13 amino acids. Trimming pared 1 base from V and 5 bases from J, leaving 8 bases between. Germline loops: CDR1 SGHDN, CDR2 FVKESK. CDR3 region: CASSQGLLETQYF. The DNA for the CDR3 is TGTGCCAGCAGCCAAGGACTCTTGGAGACCCAGTACTTC.

The chain employs TRBV29-1 and TRBJ2-3; D perhaps matches TRBD2 (6 bases). V dropped 1 base and J dropped 3 bases, with 11 bases sitting between them. The CDR3 consists of 14 residues. Germline assignment: CDR1 SQVTM and CDR2 ANQGSEA. CDR3 loop: CSVEGGGPTDTQYF. The CDR3 nucleotides are TGCAGCGTTGAAGGGGGAGGCCCGACAGATACGCAGTATTTT.

The genes are TRBV7-2 and TRBJ1-1; the D gene is possibly TRBD1 (5 bases). CDR3 length equals 14 residues. The germline V gene encodes CDR1 SGHTA and CDR2 FQGNSA. Trimming left V 2 bases short and J 6 bases short, with 13 bases between. Written as DNA, the CDR3 is TGTGCCAGCAGCTTACGGGGGGGAGGGCCTGAAGCTTTCTTT. Translating gives CASSLRGGGPEAFF.

This chain joins TRBV19 and TRBJ1-5; no reliable D call. The CDR3 runs 13 residues. V lost 5 bases and J lost 3, with 8 bases in between. Looked up from germline, CDR1 is LNHDA and CDR2 is SQIVND (reference sequence). The CDR3: CASSFDYNQPQHF. The CDR3 nucleotides read TGTGCCAGTAGTTTCGACTACAATCAGCCCCAGCATTTT.